Each of the 4 T cell receptor beta chains below was sequenced from the same sample in a study of shared clonotypes between healthy human individuals. The assay was immunoSEQ multiplex PCR, and TCRdb's table has in-frame clones only and misses some. The sample has over 1.5 million clones, around 98% seen once; the top ten hold around 0.45%. Material: naive CD4+ T cells sorted from blood. As to subset: CD45RA+ positively selected. These receptors all come from a man between 25 and 39 years old in good health.

The V call is TRBV5-8, the J call TRBJ2-1; the D gene is possibly TRBD1 (6 bases). V was cut by 3 bases and J by 10 bases, with 17 bases left in between. The germline CDR1 and CDR2 sequences are SGHTS and YDEGEE. The CDR3 totals 14 residues. The CDR3 DNA sequence: TGTGCCAGCAGCTACCTCAGGGGTATCGGGGAGCAGTTCTTC. Its translation is CASSYLRGIGEQFF. The full variable domain, rest sourced from reference TRBV5-8 and TRBJ2-1, is EAGVTQSPTHLIKTRGQQATLRCSPISGHTSVYWYQQALGLGLQFLLWYDEGEERNRGNFPPRFSGRQFPNYSSELNVNALELEDSALYLCASSYLRGIGEQFFGPGTRLTVL.

This rearrangement joins TRBV7-9 to TRBJ2-1; TRBD1 matches 9 bases. The CDR3 sequence is 18 residues long. V dropped 0 bases and J dropped 2; count of bases not matched to a gene: 8. Germline V CDR1 and CDR2: SEHNR, FQNEAQ (reference sequence). The CDR3 DNA reads TGTGCCAGCAGCTTAGCCCTTAGGACAGGGGAAACCTACAATGAGCAGTTCTTC. Translated: CASSLALRTGETYNEQFF.

The chain recombines TRBV6-6 with TRBJ1-5; D may be TRBD1 (5 bases). The ends were cut back, 6 bases at V and 2 bases at J, with 14 bases in the middle. In germline, CDR1 is MNHNY, CDR2 SVGAGI (reference sequence). The CDR3 spans 15 residues. In nucleotides, the CDR3 is TGTGCCAGCAGCCAAACAGGAGAACGCAATCAGCCCCAGCATTTT. Translating it yields CASSQTGERNQPQHF.

This chain connects TRBV5-1 to TRBJ1-1; maybe TRBD1 (5 bases). The CDR3 totals 15 residues. V lost 1 base, J lost 7 bases, and 17 bases lay in between. Germline V gene sequence: CDR1 SGHRS, CDR2 YFSETQ. The CDR3 sequence: CASSLTMLTAREAFF. The CDR3 region has the DNA TGCGCCAGCAGCTTGACCATGTTGACAGCACGTGAAGCTTTCTTT.